The 5 T cell receptor beta chains below were found in one sample sequenced in a study of identical twins. TCRdb used MiXCR to reprocess the 5' RACE reads, holding one entry per CDR3 protein. Of roughly 1.6 million distinct CDR3 sequences in the sample, less than 35% were seen once. What was sequenced was cord blood. The receptors here all came from a newborn girl in good health.

As concerns this clonotype: Sequence at one end of the junction differs from germline and may be a read error. V gene TRBV20-1 combines with J gene TRBJ2-3, with D perhaps matching TRBD2 (6 bases). The length of the CDR3 is 15 residues. Germline loops: CDR1 DFQATT, CDR2 SNEGSKA (reference sequence). Here the CDR3 DNA reads TGCAGTGCTAGCCCGCGGCGGGACCACACAGGTACGCAGTATTTT. Protein product: CSASPRRDHTGTQYF.

With respect to this clonotype: One end of the junction does not line up with germline, which may come from a read error. The rearrangement uses TRBV13 and TRBJ1-2; TRBD1 matches at 9 bases. Germline V CDR1 and CDR2: PRHDT, FYEKMQ (reference sequence). The CDR3 extends over 13 amino acids. DNA of the CDR3: TGTGCCAGCAGGGGACAGGGTTACTATGGCTACATCTTC. Its protein product is CASRGQGYYGYIF.

The V and J genes are TRBV29-1 and TRBJ1-1; D perhaps matches TRBD1 (6 bases). Looked up from germline, CDR1 is SQVTM and CDR2 is ANQGSEA. The CDR3 length is 13 residues. The ends were cut back, 3 bases at V and 5 bases at J, with 13 bases in the middle. This CDR3 is CSVDAGAGTEAFF. CDR3 in DNA: TGCAGCGTTGACGCAGGGGCAGGGACTGAAGCTTTCTTT.

This rearrangement joins TRBV20-1 to TRBJ2-1, with TRBD2 matching 8 bases. CDR1 DFQATT and CDR2 SNEGSKA come from the germline V gene (reference sequence). This CDR3 is 14 amino acids long. The V segment lost 5 bases and the J segment 1 base; nucleotides outside the gene matches: 4. CDR3: CSAGGLASYNEQFF. The CDR3 DNA sequence: TGCAGTGCTGGAGGACTAGCTTCCTACAATGAGCAGTTCTTC.

The gene calls are TRBV24-1 and TRBJ1-1, with D possibly being TRBD1 (6 bases). The CDR3 length is 16 residues. Per germline, CDR1 KGHDR and CDR2 SFDVKD. V was trimmed by 9 bases and J by 1 base, leaving 20 bases between them. The CDR3 spells CATDEYRVRRNTEAFF. The CDR3 nucleotides are TGTGCCACCGATGAATACAGGGTGCGGAGGAACACTGAAGCTTTCTTT.